The source of this TCR beta chain is a study of T cell responses to AZD1222 COVID-19 vaccine. Study-wide results and caveats: Once two AZD1222 doses were given, Spike-specific TCR breadth and depth went up. Unmutated variant regions are reportedly targeted by nearly half of spike-specific TCRs. At study baseline, merely six AZD1222 recipients were seropositive.

This clone was detected only a few times. Antigen: not known. The germline CDR1 and CDR2 sequences are KGHDR and SFDVKD. The CDR3 has 15 residues. With 5 bases clipped from V and 3 bases from J, the junction kept 8 bases outside the gene matches. The table came from immunoSEQ multiplex PCR; TCRdb's copy has only in-frame clones and leaves some out. The sample comprises 140,000 to 150,000 clones, 92% of which are singletons, and under 3.5% rests with the top ten. Samples with a second dose at about 4 or about 12 weeks were pooled together. The chain is built from TRBV24-1 and TRBJ1-2; 7 nucleotides line up with TRBD1. This sample comprised peripheral blood, obtained 28 days after the second AZD1222 dose. The sequence came from an adult who received the AZD1222 COVID-19 vaccine. CDR3 residues: CATSGSAGQHYGYTF. The CDR3 DNA reads TGTGCCACCAGTGGTTCCGCGGGACAGCACTATGGCTACACCTTC.